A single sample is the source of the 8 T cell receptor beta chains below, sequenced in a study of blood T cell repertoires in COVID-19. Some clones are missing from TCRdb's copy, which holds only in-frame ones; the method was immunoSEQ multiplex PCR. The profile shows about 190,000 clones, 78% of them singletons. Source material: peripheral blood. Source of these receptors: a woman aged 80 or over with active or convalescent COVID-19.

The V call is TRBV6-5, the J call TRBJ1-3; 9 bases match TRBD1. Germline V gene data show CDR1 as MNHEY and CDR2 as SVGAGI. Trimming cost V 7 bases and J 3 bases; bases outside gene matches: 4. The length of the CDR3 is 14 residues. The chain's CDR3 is CASIGTGIGNTIYF. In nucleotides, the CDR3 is TGTGCCAGCATTGGGACAGGGATTGGAAACACCATATATTTT.

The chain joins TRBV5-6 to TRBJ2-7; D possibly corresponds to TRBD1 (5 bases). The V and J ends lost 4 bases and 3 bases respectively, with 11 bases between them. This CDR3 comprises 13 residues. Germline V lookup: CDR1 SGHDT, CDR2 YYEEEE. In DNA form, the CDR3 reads TGTGCCAGCAGCGTCGACAGCAACTACGAGCAGTACTTC. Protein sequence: CASSVDSNYEQYF.

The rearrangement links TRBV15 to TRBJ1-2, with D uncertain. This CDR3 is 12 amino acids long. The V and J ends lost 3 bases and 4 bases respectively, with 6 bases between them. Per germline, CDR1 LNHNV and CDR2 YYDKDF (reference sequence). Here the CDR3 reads CATSSGLYGYTF. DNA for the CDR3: TGTGCCACCAGCAGTGGGCTCTATGGCTACACCTTC.

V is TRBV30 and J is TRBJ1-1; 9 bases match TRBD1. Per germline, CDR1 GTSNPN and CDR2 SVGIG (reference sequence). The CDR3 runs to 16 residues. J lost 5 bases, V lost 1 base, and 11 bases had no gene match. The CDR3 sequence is CAWSGGTGRVWTEAFF. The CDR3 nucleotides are TGTGCCTGGAGTGGGGGGACAGGGAGGGTGTGGACTGAAGCTTTCTTT.

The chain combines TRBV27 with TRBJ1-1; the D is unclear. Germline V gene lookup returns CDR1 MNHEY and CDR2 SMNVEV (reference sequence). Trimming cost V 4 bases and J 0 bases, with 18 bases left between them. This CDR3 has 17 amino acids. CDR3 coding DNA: TGTGCCAGCAGTTATCGCAGTTTCGGGGTCGTGAACACTGAAGCTTTCTTT. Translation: CASSYRSFGVVNTEAFF.

CDR3 loop: CASSQVHQGAGEQFF. The DNA for the CDR3 is TGCGCCAGCAGCCAAGTACACCAGGGGGCGGGTGAGCAGTTCTTC. The chain joins TRBV4-1 to TRBJ2-1, with 8 bases matching TRBD1. This CDR3 is built from 15 residues. V was pared by 1 base and J by 9 bases, with 8 bases of the junction left unmatched. Per the germline V gene, CDR1 is MGHRA and CDR2 is YSYEKL.

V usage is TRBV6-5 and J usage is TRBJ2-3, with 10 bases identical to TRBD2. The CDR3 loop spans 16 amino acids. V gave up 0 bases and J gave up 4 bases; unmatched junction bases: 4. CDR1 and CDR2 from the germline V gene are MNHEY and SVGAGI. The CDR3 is CASSYSGLALPDTQYF. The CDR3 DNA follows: TGTGCCAGCAGTTACTCGGGACTAGCGCTCCCAGATACGCAGTATTTT.

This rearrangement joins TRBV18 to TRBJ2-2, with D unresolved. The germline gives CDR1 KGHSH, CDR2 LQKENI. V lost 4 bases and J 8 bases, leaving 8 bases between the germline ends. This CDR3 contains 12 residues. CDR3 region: CASSLLRGELFF. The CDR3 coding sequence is TGTGCCAGCTCACTACTCAGGGGGGAGCTGTTTTTT.